This TCR beta chain appears in the sequencing data of a study of T cell responses to AZD1222 COVID-19 vaccine. Details on this clone: The target antigen is unknown.

Trimming took off 5 bases at V and 8 bases at J, with 13 bases between the two ends. CDR1 is SGHVS, CDR2 FQNEAQ, per germline. This CDR3 has 13 amino acids. The method was immunoSEQ multiplex PCR; TCRdb's version includes in-frame clones alone and lacks a portion of them. This table has 150,000 to 200,000 clones, 80% to 95% appearing once. Study conclusions and caveats: Females outnumbered males among donors, who were mostly white British; clonal diversity was possibly underestimated.

The chain uses TRBV7-8 and TRBJ1-3; D call uncertain. This TCR derives from an adult who received the AZD1222 COVID-19 vaccine. Here the sequenced sample was peripheral blood, taken 28 days after the second AZD1222 dose. The CDR3 loop reads CASSTSSGDTIYF. CDR3 sequence (DNA): TGTGCCAGCAGCACCTCATCCGGGGACACCATATATTTT.